This is a list of T cell receptor beta chains from one sample in a study of shared clonotypes between healthy human individuals. The data were produced by immunoSEQ multiplex PCR, yet TCRdb's version contains in-frame clones alone and is incomplete. Of approximately 600,000 clones in the sample, roughly 95% are singletons; the top ten hold over 0.1%. The sequencing sample was made of naive CD8+ T cells sorted from blood. Receptors were obtained from a woman aged 30 to 39 in good health. Each CDR3 is given with its conserved first and last residue. Fields, in order: J gene, clone size, V gene, D gene, CDR3 DNA, CDR3 protein. D genes are given only for firm matches. Clone size is not always given. Where it is, it says once, few, many or a class for expanded clones.

>TRBJ2-2|NA|TRBV19|NA
TGTGCCAGTAGTATCGCTCAGAACACCGGGGAGCTGTTTTTT
CASSIAQNTGELFF
>TRBJ2-2|few|TRBV4-2|TRBD1
TGTGCCAGCAGCCGAGACAGGGGGCGGACCGGGGAGCTGTTTTTT
CASSRDRGRTGELFF
>TRBJ1-3|NA|TRBV2|NA
TGTGCCAGCATGTGGAAGGGCTCTGGAAACACCATATATTTT
CASMWKGSGNTIYF
>TRBJ2-7|NA|TRBV13|NA
TGTGCCAGCAGCCTCGGACTATCCTCCTACGAGCAGTACTTC
CASSLGLSSYEQYF
>TRBJ1-1|NA|TRBV5-1|TRBD1
TGCGCCAGCAGGTCCAGGGGGAATACGAACACTGAAGCTTTCTTT
CASRSRGNTNTEAFF
>TRBJ2-7|NA|TRBV28|NA
TGTGCCAGTTCTCCAGGGGAACGATTGTACGAGCAGTACTTC
CASSPGERLYEQYF
>TRBJ1-1|NA|TRBV28|TRBD1
TGTGCCAGCAGTTCAGACCCACTCACTCACTCCGGGACAGTAAGGATCACTGAAGCTTTCTTT
CASSSDPLTHSGTVRITEAFF
>TRBJ2-7|NA|TRBV28|NA
TGTGCCAGCAGCCTTGGGGCTCCGGGGGCCTACGAGCAGTACTTC
CASSLGAPGAYEQYF
>TRBJ2-1|once|TRBV4-1|NA
TGCGCCAGCAGCCAAGGAATTGGAGAGCAGTTCTTC
CASSQGIGEQFF
>TRBJ2-7|NA|TRBV10-1|TRBD2
TGCGCCAGCAGTGACTTACTAGCGGGAGGGCCGTACGAGCAGTACTTC
CASSDLLAGGPYEQYF
>TRBJ2-1|NA|TRBV9|TRBD1
TGTGCCAGCAGCCCCGGGACAGGGGTAGATGAGCAGTTCTTC
CASSPGTGVDEQFF
>TRBJ2-2|NA|TRBV29-1|TRBD1
TGCAGCGTTGAACAGGGGGTGCCCGGGGAGCTGTTTTTT
CSVEQGVPGELFF
>TRBJ2-1|NA|TRBV30|TRBD2
TGTGCCGGAAGCGGGAGCTCCTACAATGAGCAGTTCTTC
CAGSGSSYNEQFF
>TRBJ2-3|once|TRBV9|TRBD2
TGTGCCAGCAGCGTAGCACTAGCGGGCCCATCTAGCACAGATACGCAGTATTTT
CASSVALAGPSSTDTQYF
>TRBJ1-5|few|TRBV6-1|NA
TGTGCCAGCAGGTGGGGCAACCAGCCCCAGCATTTT
CASRWGNQPQHF
>TRBJ2-3|NA|TRBV28|NA
TGTGCCAGCAGCCCCCACGGCACCCGGGATACGCAGTATTTT
CASSPHGTRDTQYF